This T cell receptor beta chain comes out of a study of T-cell reconstitution after alpha-beta-depleted transplantation in children. Preparation of the TCRbeta library involved a method that used unique molecular identifiers. TCRdb used MiXCR to reprocess the PCR reads, holding one entry per CDR3 protein. The repertoire holds fewer than 550,000 distinct CDR3 sequences, with around 15% as singletons. CDR3 length: 13 amino acids. Germline values: CDR1 SQVTM, CDR2 ANQGSEA. Deletions cut 1 base from V and 3 bases from J, with 9 bases between. The chain has TRBV29-1 and TRBJ1-1; a weak D match, TRBD1 (5 bases). This receptor was taken from a boy in the first two years of life who had a stem cell transplant for Wiskott-Aldrich syndrome, so the T cells may come from the graft donor. Sequencing was performed on PBMCs, mostly from graft donor cells, taken 360 days after TCRalphabeta/CD19-depleted stem cell transplant. The CDR3 DNA reads TGCAGCGTTGAAGCAGGGCCATACACTGAAGCTTTCTTT. Protein product: CSVEAGPYTEAFF.